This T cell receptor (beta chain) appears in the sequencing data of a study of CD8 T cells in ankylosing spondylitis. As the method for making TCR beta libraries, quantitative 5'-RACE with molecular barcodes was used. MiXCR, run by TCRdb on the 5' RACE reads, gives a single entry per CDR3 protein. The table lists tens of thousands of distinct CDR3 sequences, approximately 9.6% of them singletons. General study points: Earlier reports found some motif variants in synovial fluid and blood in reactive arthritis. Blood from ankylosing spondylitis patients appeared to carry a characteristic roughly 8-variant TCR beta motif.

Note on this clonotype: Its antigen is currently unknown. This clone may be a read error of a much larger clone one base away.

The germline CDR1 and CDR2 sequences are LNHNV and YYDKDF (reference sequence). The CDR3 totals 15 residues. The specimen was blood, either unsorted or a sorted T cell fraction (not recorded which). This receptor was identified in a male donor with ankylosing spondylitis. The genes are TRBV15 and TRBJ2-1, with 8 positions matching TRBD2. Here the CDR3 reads CTTSLAVSSYNEQFF. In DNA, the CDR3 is TGTACCACCTCACTAGCGGTAAGCTCCTACAATGAGCAGTTCTTC.